This T cell receptor (beta chain) was sequenced for a study of regulatory T cells in long-lasting Graves disease. General observations from the study: Reduced TCR diversity was observed in persistent Graves' patients versus newly diagnosed patients.

Specified time point: newly diagnosed GD, antithyroid drugs for less than 3 months. The TCR library used RNA extracted from PBMCs. Diagnosis followed American Thyroid Association guidelines for Graves' disease. EDTA tubes held approximately 9 milliliters of peripheral blood from each patient. Construction of TCR beta libraries relied on iRepertoire HTBI primers and on Arm-PCR targeting CDR3 regions. A single record per CDR3 protein comes from TCRdb applying MiXCR to the multiplex PCR reads. The data contain more than 300,000 distinct CDR3 sequences, about a sixth of them singletons. This clonotype was detected ten times or more. Its antigen is unidentified. The source of this sequence is a female donor with Graves disease. The sequenced sample was peripheral blood mononuclear cells (PBMCs), obtained at new diagnosis, from a patient treated with antithyroid drugs.

The CDR3 protein is CSARARDSTYEQYF. The CDR3 DNA sequence: TGCAGTGCTAGAGCCAGGGACAGTACCTACGAGCAGTACTTC. The chain carries TRBV20-1 and TRBJ2-7; 7 nucleotides align to TRBD1. Germline V gives CDR1 DFQATT, CDR2 SNEGSKA (reference sequence). The CDR3 has 14 residues. V lost 1 base, J lost 2 bases, and 5 bases stayed unmatched.